The rows below give T cell receptor beta chains drawn from one sample of a study of T cell responses to AZD1222 COVID-19 vaccine. Data came from immunoSEQ multiplex PCR; TCRdb stores just in-frame clones and leaves some out. Of 150,000 to 200,000 clones listed, about nine tenths were seen once; the top ten hold more than 4%. Here the sequenced sample was peripheral blood, taken 28 days after the second dose of the MenACWY control vaccine. The receptors were sampled from an adult who received the MenACWY meningococcal vaccine as a control. CDR3s leave out the opening cysteine and the closing phenylalanine or tryptophan. Rows give clone size only sometimes, using once, few, many, or a class for an expanded clone.

abundance: once; v_gene: TRBV9; j_gene: TRBJ2-3; CDR3aa: ASSVNMGGGVGNTDTQY
abundance: NA; v_gene: TRBV27; j_gene: TRBJ2-7; CDR3aa: ASTFRDRVSYEQY
abundance: NA; v_gene: TRBV3-1/TRBV3-2; j_gene: TRBJ2-3; CDR3aa: ASSQAGQGADTQY
abundance: NA; v_gene: TRBV10-3; j_gene: TRBJ1-5; CDR3aa: AISESGGNQPQH
abundance: NA; v_gene: TRBV7-2; j_gene: TRBJ1-2; CDR3aa: ASSLNGGTDYGYT
abundance: NA; v_gene: TRBV11-2; j_gene: TRBJ1-2; CDR3aa: ASSLDQGRSLSGYT
abundance: NA; v_gene: TRBV2; j_gene: TRBJ2-2; CDR3aa: ASKGAHANTGELF
abundance: NA; v_gene: TRBV7-5; j_gene: TRBJ1-2; CDR3aa: ARSLCRGVDGYT
abundance: NA; v_gene: TRBV29-1; j_gene: TRBJ2-7; CDR3aa: SVVRDGGNYEQY
abundance: NA; v_gene: TRBV23-1; j_gene: TRBJ2-3; CDR3aa: AVRTSTDTQY
abundance: NA; v_gene: TRBV18; j_gene: TRBJ1-5; CDR3aa: ASSPLGHSRTQPQH
abundance: NA; v_gene: TRBV2; j_gene: TRBJ2-2; CDR3aa: ASRVTGAGELF
abundance: NA; v_gene: TRBV5-1; j_gene: TRBJ2-1; CDR3aa: ASSQLLADRLGNEQF
abundance: NA; v_gene: TRBV5-1; j_gene: TRBJ1-5; CDR3aa: ASSLAENQPQH
abundance: NA; v_gene: TRBV7-8; j_gene: TRBJ2-7; CDR3aa: ASSRAAGGGFYEQY
abundance: NA; v_gene: TRBV10-3; j_gene: TRBJ2-3; CDR3aa: AIRRGRDTDTQY
abundance: once; v_gene: TRBV7-9; j_gene: TRBJ2-1; CDR3aa: ASSQQLAGVGNEQF
abundance: NA; v_gene: TRBV30; j_gene: TRBJ1-4; CDR3aa: ACLSVGRVDEKLF
abundance: NA; v_gene: TRBV29-1; j_gene: TRBJ1-2; CDR3aa: SVVPGTNWGYT
abundance: few; v_gene: TRBV10-3; j_gene: TRBJ1-5; CDR3aa: AISESKSRGDQPQH
abundance: once; v_gene: TRBV12-3/TRBV12-4; j_gene: TRBJ2-2; CDR3aa: ASTHLTSGELF
abundance: NA; v_gene: TRBV5-4; j_gene: TRBJ2-2; CDR3aa: ASSSDGGELF
abundance: NA; v_gene: TRBV19; j_gene: TRBJ1-1; CDR3aa: ASSIDRRGGLGEAF
abundance: NA; v_gene: TRBV5-3; j_gene: TRBJ2-7; CDR3aa: ARSLAGGLTEQY
abundance: NA; v_gene: TRBV25-1; j_gene: TRBJ2-2; CDR3aa: ASSEVGPGELF
abundance: NA; v_gene: TRBV2; j_gene: TRBJ2-7; CDR3aa: ASSGREQY
abundance: NA; v_gene: TRBV28; j_gene: TRBJ1-5; CDR3aa: ASSSGIIKPQH
abundance: NA; v_gene: TRBV19; j_gene: TRBJ2-1; CDR3aa: ASMRRETTYNEQF
abundance: NA; v_gene: TRBV7-8; j_gene: TRBJ2-1; CDR3aa: ASSLYANFQGDEQF
abundance: NA; v_gene: TRBV27; j_gene: TRBJ2-7; CDR3aa: ASSDLNSGGYEQY
abundance: once; v_gene: TRBV19; j_gene: TRBJ1-2; CDR3aa: ASSTPDLSWDGYT
abundance: NA; v_gene: TRBV12-3/TRBV12-4; j_gene: TRBJ2-3; CDR3aa: ASSRDNPDTQY
abundance: NA; v_gene: TRBV24-1; j_gene: TRBJ1-1; CDR3aa: ATSDTTDGMLGTEAF
abundance: NA; v_gene: TRBV7-8; j_gene: TRBJ2-5; CDR3aa: ASSFTGRGETQY
abundance: NA; v_gene: TRBV7-9; j_gene: TRBJ2-1; CDR3aa: ASSSLPQTSKEGNEQF
abundance: NA; v_gene: TRBV29-1; j_gene: TRBJ2-1; CDR3aa: SVDTRLAGDNEQF
abundance: once; v_gene: TRBV18; j_gene: TRBJ1-5; CDR3aa: ASSRGGGNQPQH
abundance: few; v_gene: TRBV7-9; j_gene: TRBJ2-1; CDR3aa: ASSLRLPDNEQF
abundance: once; v_gene: TRBV28; j_gene: TRBJ1-5; CDR3aa: ASSLEQPQH
abundance: NA; v_gene: TRBV5-5; j_gene: TRBJ1-1; CDR3aa: ASSLSGTVVNTEAF